Following are 16 T cell receptor beta chains from one sample sequenced in a study of blood T cell repertoires in COVID-19. Assay used: immunoSEQ multiplex PCR; TCRdb lists only in-frame clones, some missing. This repertoire shows 45,000 to 65,000 clones, about four fifths found once; its top ten account for roughly 23%. Material for sequencing was peripheral blood. The receptors originated from a human donor in a cohort sampled during active COVID-19.

The chain couples TRBV5-1 to TRBJ2-2, with D possibly TRBD2 on 6 matching bases. Trimming took off 0 bases at V and 9 bases at J, with 18 bases between the two ends. The CDR3 runs to 16 residues. The germline V gene encodes CDR1 SGHRS and CDR2 YFSETQ. CDR3 in amino acids: CASSLGRAGFSWELFF. In DNA form, the CDR3 reads TGCGCCAGCAGCTTGGGTCGTGCGGGGTTCTCCTGGGAGCTGTTTTTT.

The chain is built from TRBV11-2 and TRBJ2-7, with 7 bases lining up with TRBD2. The CDR3 consists of 14 residues. Trimming took 1 base from V and 0 from J; bases not matched to a gene: 0. In germline, CDR1 is SGHAT, CDR2 FQNNGV. CDR3 loop: CASSLGTSSYEQYF. CDR3 bases: TGTGCCAGCAGCTTAGGGACTAGCTCCTACGAGCAGTACTTC.

This sequence joins TRBV2 and TRBJ2-7, with D possibly matching TRBD2 (5 bases). V dropped 6 bases and J dropped 7 bases, with 13 bases sitting between them. There are 12 residues in the CDR3. Germline V gene data show CDR1 as SNHLY and CDR2 as FYNNEI. For the CDR3, the DNA is TGTGCCAGCAGAGAAAATCCGGGGGAGCAGTACTTC. Its translation: CASRENPGEQYF.

This chain connects TRBV5-1 to TRBJ2-3, with 8 bases lining up with TRBD2. J was trimmed by 0 bases and V by 3 bases; bases with no gene match: 6. The CDR3 consists of 16 residues. Germline CDR1 reads SGHRS; CDR2 reads YFSETQ. The CDR3, as DNA: TGCGCCAGCAGCTCCGGACTAGCAGCTAGCACAGATACGCAGTATTTT. It yields the protein CASSSGLAASTDTQYF.

This clone was found once. V usage is TRBV7-9 and J usage is TRBJ1-5; 7 nucleotides agree with TRBD1. Germline trimming cut 3 bases from V and 7 bases from J; bases unmatched to any gene: 9. The CDR3 spans 15 residues. Germline CDR1 is SEHNR and CDR2 is FQNEAQ (reference sequence). The CDR3 loop is CASSLGQGVGQPQHF. CDR3 DNA: TGTGCCAGCAGCTTGGGGCAGGGGGTCGGGCAGCCCCAGCATTTT.

This chain links TRBV28 with TRBJ2-3, with 16 bases that match TRBD2. V shed 4 bases and J 1 base; nucleotides not matched to a gene: 5. Germline CDR1 is MDHEN and CDR2 is SYDVKM. The length of the CDR3 is 18 residues. The CDR3 reads CASSSGTSGRAGTDTQYF. The CDR3 DNA is TGTGCCAGCAGTTCCGGGACTAGCGGGAGGGCGGGCACAGATACGCAGTATTTT.

The table lists this clone with a few counts. The V call is TRBV11-2, the J call TRBJ2-2, with unresolved D. V dropped 1 base and J dropped 0 bases, with 3 bases sitting between them. Germline assignment: CDR1 SGHAT and CDR2 FQNNGV. The CDR3 consists of 14 residues. CDR3 DNA: TGTGCCAGCAGCTTAGGGCCGAACACCGGGGAGCTGTTTTTT. Residues: CASSLGPNTGELFF.

CDR3 sequence: CASSRGQGAEAFF. Written as DNA, the CDR3 is TGCGCCAGCAGCAGAGGACAGGGGGCTGAAGCTTTCTTT. The chain links TRBV5-1 to TRBJ1-1; TRBD1 aligns across 10 bases. The V and J ends lost 4 bases and 6 bases, in that order; junction bases with no gene match: 3. The CDR3 is made up of 13 amino acids. Germline V gene sequence: CDR1 SGHRS, CDR2 YFSETQ.

This clone was detected only a few times. This CDR3 is CASSQEALGTDTQYF. CDR3 bases: TGTGCCAGCAGCCAAGAGGCACTAGGCACAGATACGCAGTATTTT. J is TRBJ2-3 and V is TRBV4-2; D possibly corresponds to TRBD2 (5 bases). The germline V and J ends were trimmed by 0 bases and 1 base, with 8 bases remaining between them. Per the germline V gene, CDR1 is LGHNA and CDR2 is YNFKEQ. CDR3 length equals 15 residues.

The chain couples TRBV6-1 to TRBJ1-4; no clear D. The CDR3 is 15 amino acids. Per germline, CDR1 MNHNS and CDR2 SASEGT. V was trimmed by 3 bases and J by 7 bases, leaving 15 bases between them. CDR3 in amino acids: CASSDPIRSGEKLFF. CDR3 coding DNA: TGTGCCAGCAGTGACCCGATTAGGTCGGGTGAAAAACTGTTTTTT.

The chain recombines TRBV7-9 with TRBJ1-2; D not certain. This CDR3 has 14 residues. V lost 1 base, J lost 2 bases, and 8 bases lay in between. Germline-derived CDR1 and CDR2 are SEHNR and FQNEAQ (reference sequence). CDR3 sequence reads: CASSLDIMNYGYTF. For the CDR3, the DNA is TGTGCCAGCAGCTTAGACATAATGAACTATGGCTACACCTTC. Full variable domain (rest looked up from reference TRBV7-9 and TRBJ1-2): DTGVSQNPRHKITKRGQNVTFRCDPISEHNRLYWYRQTLGQGPEFLTYFQNEAQLEKSRLLSDRFSAERPKGSFSTLEIQRTEQGDSAMYLCASSLDIMNYGYTFGSGTRLTVV.

The chain is built from TRBV7-2 and TRBJ2-6; D is undetermined. V was clipped by 0 bases and J by 2 bases, with 5 bases between them. Germline loops: CDR1 SGHTA, CDR2 FQGNSA. The CDR3 runs to 15 residues. The chain's CDR3 is CASSLAQTGANVLTF. The CDR3 region has the DNA TGTGCCAGCAGCTTAGCCCAGACTGGGGCCAACGTCCTGACTTTC.

This chain connects TRBV12-3 or TRBV12-4 to TRBJ2-5; no definite D call. The ends were cut back, 5 bases at V and 0 bases at J, with 7 bases in the middle. This CDR3 is 13 amino acids long. The DNA for the CDR3 is TGTGCCAGCAGTATACAGTACCAAGAGACCCAGTACTTC. This translates into CASSIQYQETQYF.

The rearrangement uses TRBV7-2 and TRBJ2-3, with TRBD2 identical over 11 bases. After removal of 3 bases from V and 11 bases from J, the junction contained 7 bases not matched to a gene. The CDR3 sequence is 14 residues long. In germline, CDR1 is SGHTA, CDR2 FQGNSA. The chain's CDR3 is CASSFYTSGSLQYF. The CDR3 region has the DNA TGTGCCAGCAGCTTTTACACTAGCGGGAGCCTGCAGTATTTT. The full variable domain, in which reference TRBV7-2 and TRBJ2-3 provide the parts outside the CDR3, is GAGVSQSPSNKVTEKGKDVELRCDPISGHTALYWYRQSLGQGLEFLIYFQGNSAPDKSGLPSDRFSAERTGGSVSTLTIQRTQQEDSAVYLCASSFYTSGSLQYFGPGTRLTVL.

V is TRBV4-3 and J is TRBJ1-1, with D perhaps TRBD1 (6 bases). Germline V CDR1 and CDR2: LGHNA, YSLEER. This CDR3 contains 15 residues. V lost 0 bases, J lost 4 bases, and 12 bases lay in between. The CDR3 DNA reads as TGCGCCAGCAGCCAAGAAAATTCCAGGGGCACTGAAGCTTTCTTT. Its protein is CASSQENSRGTEAFF.

The V and J genes are TRBV6-6 and TRBJ1-2; TRBD1 agrees at 9 bases. The CDR3 has 13 residues. The ends lost 5 bases at V and 9 bases at J; junction bases unmatched: 7. The germline V gene has CDR1 MNHNY and CDR2 SVGAGI (reference sequence). Written as DNA, the CDR3 is TGTGCCAGCAGTCCTACGGACAGGGGAAGCTACACCTTC. Residues: CASSPTDRGSYTF.